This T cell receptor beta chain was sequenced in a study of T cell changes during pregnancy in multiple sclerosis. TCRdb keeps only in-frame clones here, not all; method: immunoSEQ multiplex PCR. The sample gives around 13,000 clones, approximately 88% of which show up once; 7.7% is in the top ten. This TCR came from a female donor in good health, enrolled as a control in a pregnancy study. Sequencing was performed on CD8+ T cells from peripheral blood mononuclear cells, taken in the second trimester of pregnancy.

The CDR3 DNA reads TGTGCCAGCAGCTTCGGGACAGGGGTAAACACCGGGGAGCTGTTTTTT. Protein: CASSFGTGVNTGELFF. The chain carries TRBV28 and TRBJ2-2, with 10 bases matching TRBD1. The CDR3 has 16 amino acids. V shed 6 bases, J shed 2 bases, and the junction held 6 bases outside the gene matches. Germline V gene sequence: CDR1 MDHEN, CDR2 SYDVKM.